This T cell receptor beta chain was captured in a study of blood T cell repertoires in COVID-19. Study details: Nucleic acid was either cDNA or gDNA, and it came from T cells, B-cell-depleted T cells, or PBMCs.

Methods used by the authors: Nucleated cell counts were estimated from reference gene primer amplification. Assay used: immunoSEQ multiplex PCR; TCRdb lists only in-frame clones, some missing. D and trimming come from the DNA, and the V and J calls and clone size come from that table. This sample has about 150,000 clones, with roughly nine tenths found just once. Participants in the exposed group had met a COVID-19 case in the 2 weeks before joining the study. The CDR3 has 15 amino acids. With 4 bases clipped from V and 5 bases from J, the junction kept 9 bases outside the gene matches. Per germline, CDR1 SGHNT and CDR2 YYREEE (reference sequence).

The sequenced sample consisted of PBMCs or T cells enriched from blood (not recorded which). The chain couples TRBV5-4 to TRBJ1-2, with 9 positions matching TRBD1. The TCR sequence derives from a woman aged 40 to 55 who had been exposed to COVID-19. The chain's CDR3 is CASSPSSGQGYGYTF. In nucleotides, the CDR3 is TGTGCCAGCAGCCCCTCATCGGGACAGGGTTATGGCTACACCTTC.